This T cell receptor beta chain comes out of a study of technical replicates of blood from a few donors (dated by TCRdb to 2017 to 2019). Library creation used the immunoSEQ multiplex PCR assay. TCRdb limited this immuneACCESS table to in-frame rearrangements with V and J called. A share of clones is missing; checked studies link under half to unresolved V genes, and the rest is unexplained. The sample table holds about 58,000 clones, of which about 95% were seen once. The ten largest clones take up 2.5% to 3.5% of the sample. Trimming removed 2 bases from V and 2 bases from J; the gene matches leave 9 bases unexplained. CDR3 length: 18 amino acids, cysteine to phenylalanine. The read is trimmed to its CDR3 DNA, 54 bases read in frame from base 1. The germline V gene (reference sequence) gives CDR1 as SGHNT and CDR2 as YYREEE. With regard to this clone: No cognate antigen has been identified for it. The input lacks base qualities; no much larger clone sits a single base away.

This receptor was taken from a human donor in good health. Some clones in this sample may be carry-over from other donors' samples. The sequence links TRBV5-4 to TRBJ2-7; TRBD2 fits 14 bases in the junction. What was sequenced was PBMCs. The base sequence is TGTGCCAGCAGCTTACCGGGACTAGCGGGAGATGGGACCTACGAGCAGTACTTC. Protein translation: CASSLPGLAGDGTYEQYF.